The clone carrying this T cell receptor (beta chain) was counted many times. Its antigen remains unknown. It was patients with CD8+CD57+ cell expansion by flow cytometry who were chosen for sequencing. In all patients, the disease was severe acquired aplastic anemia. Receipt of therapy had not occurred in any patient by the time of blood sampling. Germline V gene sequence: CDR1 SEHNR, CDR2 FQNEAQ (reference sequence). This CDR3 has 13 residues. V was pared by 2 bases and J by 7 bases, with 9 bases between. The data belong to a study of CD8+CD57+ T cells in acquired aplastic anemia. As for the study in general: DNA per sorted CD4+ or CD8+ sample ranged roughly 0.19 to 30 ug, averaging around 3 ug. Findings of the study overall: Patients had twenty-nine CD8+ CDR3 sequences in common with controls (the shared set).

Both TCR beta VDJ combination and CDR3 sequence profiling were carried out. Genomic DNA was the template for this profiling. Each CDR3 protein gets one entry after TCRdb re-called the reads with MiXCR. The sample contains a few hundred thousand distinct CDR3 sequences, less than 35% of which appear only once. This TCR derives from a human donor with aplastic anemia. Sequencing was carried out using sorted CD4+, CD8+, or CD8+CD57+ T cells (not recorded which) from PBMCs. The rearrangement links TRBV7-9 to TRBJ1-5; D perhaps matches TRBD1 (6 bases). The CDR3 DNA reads TGTGCCAGCAGCTTACAGGGGCACCAGCCCCAGCATTTT. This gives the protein CASSLQGHQPQHF.